A selection of T cell receptor beta chains follows, all from one sample in a study of blood T cell repertoires in COVID-19. The data were produced by immunoSEQ multiplex PCR, yet TCRdb's version contains in-frame clones alone and is incomplete. The sample lists 55,000 to 70,000 clones; about nine tenths were seen once. The material sequenced was peripheral blood. The receptors shown here come from a human donor in a cohort sampled during active COVID-19. Both conserved end residues are part of each CDR3. The D gene is left open where the match is weak. Clone size is not always given. Where it is, it says once, few, many or a class for expanded clones.

>TRBD1|14|TRBV29-1|.|TRBJ1-4
TGCAGCGTTGTTCAGCGGGACAGGGGAGAAAAACTGTTTTTT
CSVVQRDRGEKLFF
>TRBD1|16|TRBV6-1|.|TRBJ2-3
TGTGCCAGCAGTGAAGCGCAGGGACAGGGCACAGATACGCAGTATTTT
CASSEAQGQGTDTQYF
>.|13|TRBV18|.|TRBJ1-1
TGTGCCAGCTCACCCAACACCCACACTGAAGCTTTCTTT
CASSPNTHTEAFF
>TRBD1|11|TRBV30|.|TRBJ1-1
TGTGCCTGGGTACAGGGGACTGAAGCTTTCTTT
CAWVQGTEAFF
>.|15|TRBV7-3|.|TRBJ2-1
TGTGCCAGCAGCTTCGGGGGGCTCGAGCTTAATGAGCAGTTCTTC
CASSFGGLELNEQFF
>.|18|TRBV11-2|.|TRBJ2-5
TGTGCCAGCACCCCCAGCTTAAGGGGCTGGGTTCGACAAGAGACCCAGTACTTC
CASTPSLRGWVRQETQYF
>TRBD1|15|TRBV3-1/TRBV3-2|.|TRBJ2-1
TGTGCCAGCAGCGCGACAGGGGTTTCCTACAATGAGCAGTTCTTC
CASSATGVSYNEQFF
>TRBD2|17|TRBV5-4|.|TRBJ2-1
TGTGCCAGCAGCCACCGGAAGCTCAGCGGGGCGTACAATGAGCAGTTCTTC
CASSHRKLSGAYNEQFF
>TRBD2|15|TRBV5-1|.|TRBJ2-1
TGCGCCAGCGCTCCTAGCGGGGATAGGTACAATGAGCAGTTCTTC
CASAPSGDRYNEQFF
>TRBD1|14|TRBV2|once|TRBJ2-7
TGTGCCAGCAGGACGTGGGACAGGGGGTACGAGCAGTACTTC
CASRTWDRGYEQYF
>TRBD2|17|TRBV7-2|.|TRBJ2-7
TGTGCCAGCAGCTTATCCGGGACTAGCGGGAGTCATTACGAGCAGTACTTC
CASSLSGTSGSHYEQYF
>TRBD1|14|TRBV9|.|TRBJ2-2
TGTGCCAGCAGCGTACAGGGGGACACCGGGGAGCTGTTTTTT
CASSVQGDTGELFF
>.|15|TRBV4-2|.|TRBJ2-7
TGTGCCAGCAGCCAAGTAAGGGGGGGGGTTTACGAGCAGTACTTC
CASSQVRGGVYEQYF
>.|12|TRBV12-3/TRBV12-4|.|TRBJ2-3
TGTGCCACATCTAAACCCACAGATACGCAGTATTTT
CATSKPTDTQYF
>.|12|TRBV3-1/TRBV3-2|.|TRBJ2-1
TGTGCCAGCAGCCCTGGGGGGAATGAGCAGTTCTTC
CASSPGGNEQFF
>.|17|TRBV3-1/TRBV3-2|.|TRBJ2-6
TGTGCCAGCAGCCAGGCAGGGTATTTGTCTGGGGCCAACGTCCTGACTTTC
CASSQAGYLSGANVLTF
>.|14|TRBV5-8|.|TRBJ1-2
TGTGCCAGCAGCTTGACGGGAGCTAACTATGGCTACACCTTC
CASSLTGANYGYTF
>TRBD1|16|TRBV7-9|.|TRBJ1-2
TGTGCCAGCAGCTTATCCACAGGGGTGGGAGACTATGGCTACACCTTC
CASSLSTGVGDYGYTF
>.|13|TRBV7-9|.|TRBJ1-2
TGTGCCAGCAGCTTAGGACAGTTCTATGGCTACACCTTC
CASSLGQFYGYTF
>.|14|TRBV2|once|TRBJ1-4
TGTGCCAGCAATTTTATGGGCCTTTCTGAAAAACTGTTTTTT
CASNFMGLSEKLFF
>.|14|TRBV28|once|TRBJ1-1
TGTGCCAGCAGTCCCCCGGGGGTGGGTGTTGAAGCTTTCTTT
CASSPPGVGVEAFF
>TRBD1|16|TRBV30|.|TRBJ2-3
TGTGCCTGGAGTAACAGGGGGCTCGGTTTCCGCGATACGCAGTATTTT
CAWSNRGLGFRDTQYF
>TRBD1|14|TRBV28|.|TRBJ1-2
TGTGCCAGCAGTGTGGGACAGGGGGCCGGAGGCTACACCTTC
CASSVGQGAGGYTF
>TRBD1|16|TRBV3-1/TRBV3-2|once|TRBJ2-5
TGTGCCAGCAGCCACTCGCCGGGACAGGGGCAAGAGACCCAGTACTTC
CASSHSPGQGQETQYF
>TRBD1|15|TRBV19|.|TRBJ1-4
TGTGCCTCTCGCACAGGGGAGAGAACTAATGAAAAACTGTTTTTT
CASRTGERTNEKLFF
>TRBD2|15|TRBV11-3|.|TRBJ2-1
TGTGCCAGCAGCCAAAGCGGGAGGCCCAACAATGAGCAGTTCTTC
CASSQSGRPNNEQFF